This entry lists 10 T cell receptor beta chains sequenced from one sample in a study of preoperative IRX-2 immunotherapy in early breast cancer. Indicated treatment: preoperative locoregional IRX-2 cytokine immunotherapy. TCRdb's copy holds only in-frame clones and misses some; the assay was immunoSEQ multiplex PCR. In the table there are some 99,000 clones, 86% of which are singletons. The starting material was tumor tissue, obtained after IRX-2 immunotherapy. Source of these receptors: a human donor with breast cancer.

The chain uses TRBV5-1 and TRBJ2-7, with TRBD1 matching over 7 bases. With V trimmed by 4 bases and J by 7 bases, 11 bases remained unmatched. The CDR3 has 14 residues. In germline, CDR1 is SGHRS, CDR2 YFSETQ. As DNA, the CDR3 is TGCGCCAGCAGCGAACAGGGGCCAGGTTATGAGCAGTACTTC. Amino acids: CASSEQGPGYEQYF. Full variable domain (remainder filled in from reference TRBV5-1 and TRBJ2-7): KAGVTQTPRYLIKTRGQQVTLSCSPISGHRSVSWYQQTPGQGLQFLFEYFSETQRNKGNFPGRFSGRQFSNSRSEMNVSTLELGDSALYLCASSEQGPGYEQYFGPGTRLTVT.

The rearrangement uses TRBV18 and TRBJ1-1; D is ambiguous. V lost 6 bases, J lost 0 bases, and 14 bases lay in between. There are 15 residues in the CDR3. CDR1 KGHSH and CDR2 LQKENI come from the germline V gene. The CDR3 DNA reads TGTGCCAGCTCCCCCCGCGAGGGCTTGAACACTGAAGCTTTCTTT. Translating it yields CASSPREGLNTEAFF.

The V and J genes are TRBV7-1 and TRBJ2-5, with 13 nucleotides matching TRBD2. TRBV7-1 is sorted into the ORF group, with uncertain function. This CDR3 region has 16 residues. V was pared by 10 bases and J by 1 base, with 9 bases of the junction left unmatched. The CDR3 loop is CATRTSGSAGQETQYF. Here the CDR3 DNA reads TGTGCCACCCGGACTAGCGGGAGTGCGGGCCAAGAGACCCAGTACTTC.

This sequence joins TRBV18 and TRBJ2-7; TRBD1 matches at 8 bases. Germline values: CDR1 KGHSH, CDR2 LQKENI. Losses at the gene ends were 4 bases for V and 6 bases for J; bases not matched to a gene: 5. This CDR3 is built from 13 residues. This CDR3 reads CASSLDRVGEQYF. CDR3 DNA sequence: TGTGCCAGCTCACTGGACAGGGTGGGCGAGCAGTACTTC.

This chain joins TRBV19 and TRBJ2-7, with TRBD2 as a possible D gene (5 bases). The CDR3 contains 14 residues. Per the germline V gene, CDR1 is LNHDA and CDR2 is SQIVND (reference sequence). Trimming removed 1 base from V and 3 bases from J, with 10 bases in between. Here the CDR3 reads CASSIGTGYYEQYF. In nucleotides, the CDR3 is TGTGCCAGTAGTATAGGGACGGGATACTACGAGCAGTACTTC.

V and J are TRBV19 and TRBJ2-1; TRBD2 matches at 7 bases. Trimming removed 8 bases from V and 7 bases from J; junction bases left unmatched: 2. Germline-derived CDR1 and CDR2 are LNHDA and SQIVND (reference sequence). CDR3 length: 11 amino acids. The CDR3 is CASSSGNEQFF. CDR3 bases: TGTGCCAGTTCTAGCGGTAATGAGCAGTTCTTC.

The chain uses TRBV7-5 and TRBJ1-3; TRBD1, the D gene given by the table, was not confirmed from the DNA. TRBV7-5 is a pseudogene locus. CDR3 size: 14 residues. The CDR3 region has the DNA TGTGCCAGCAGCTGGACAGGGGTCGGAAACACCATATATTTT. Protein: CASSWTGVGNTIYF.

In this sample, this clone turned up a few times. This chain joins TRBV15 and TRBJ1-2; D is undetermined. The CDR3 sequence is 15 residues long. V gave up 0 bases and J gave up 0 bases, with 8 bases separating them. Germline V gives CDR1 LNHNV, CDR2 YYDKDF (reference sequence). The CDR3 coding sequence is TGTGCCACCAGCAGAGATCCTAACACTAACTATGGCTACACCTTC. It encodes CATSRDPNTNYGYTF.

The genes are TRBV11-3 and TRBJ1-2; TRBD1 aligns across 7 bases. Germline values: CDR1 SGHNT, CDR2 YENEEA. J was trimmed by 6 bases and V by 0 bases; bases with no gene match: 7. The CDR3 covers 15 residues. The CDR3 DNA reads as TGTGCCAGCAGCTTAGAGACAGGGTGGGATGATGGCTACACCTTC. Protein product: CASSLETGWDDGYTF.

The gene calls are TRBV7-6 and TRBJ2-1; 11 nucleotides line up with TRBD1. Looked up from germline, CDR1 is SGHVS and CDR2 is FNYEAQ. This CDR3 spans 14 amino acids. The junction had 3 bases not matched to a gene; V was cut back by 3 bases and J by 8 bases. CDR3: CASSFGQGADEQFF. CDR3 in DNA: TGTGCCAGCAGCTTCGGACAGGGGGCTGATGAGCAGTTCTTC.